Listed below are T cell receptor beta chains from one sample, sequenced in a study of beta chain features in type 1 diabetes. The data were produced by immunoSEQ multiplex PCR, yet TCRdb's version contains in-frame clones alone and is incomplete. There are 120,000 to 150,000 clones in the sample; about 13% occur only once, and roughly 1.4% lies in the top ten. Input material: central memory CD4+ T cells from blood. These receptors were obtained from a young man with type 1 diabetes. The CDR3 runs from the conserved cysteine through the conserved F or W. Fields, in order: D gene, V gene, J gene, clone size, CDR3 protein, CDR3 DNA. The D gene is left open where the match is weak. The size entry is marked missing in some rows and otherwise reads once, few, many or a size class.

D gene: .; V gene: TRBV29-1; J gene: TRBJ1-2; clone size: few; CDR3 protein: CSVGGGQGGYTF; CDR3 DNA: TGCAGCGTTGGCGGGGGGCAGGGCGGCTACACCTTC
D gene: .; V gene: TRBV2; J gene: TRBJ1-2; clone size: few; CDR3 protein: CASSEQGSSYGYTF; CDR3 DNA: TGTGCCAGCAGTGAACAGGGGTCGAGCTATGGCTACACCTTC
D gene: TRBD1; V gene: TRBV27; J gene: TRBJ2-7; clone size: .; CDR3 protein: CASKRMGQGAYEQYF; CDR3 DNA: TGTGCCAGCAAACGAATGGGACAGGGGGCGTACGAGCAGTACTTC
D gene: .; V gene: TRBV28; J gene: TRBJ2-1; clone size: .; CDR3 protein: CASSSGQFYNEQFF; CDR3 DNA: TGTGCCAGCAGTTCTGGACAGTTCTACAATGAGCAGTTCTTC
D gene: .; V gene: TRBV29-1; J gene: TRBJ1-1; clone size: few; CDR3 protein: CSVMAETEAFF; CDR3 DNA: TGCAGCGTTATGGCGGAGACTGAAGCTTTCTTT
D gene: .; V gene: TRBV29-1; J gene: TRBJ1-1; clone size: few; CDR3 protein: CSVHGAGRSNTEAFF; CDR3 DNA: TGCAGCGTTCACGGTGCGGGACGGTCGAACACTGAAGCTTTCTTT
D gene: .; V gene: TRBV5-1; J gene: TRBJ2-5; clone size: few; CDR3 protein: CASSHLGVKETQYF; CDR3 DNA: TGCGCCAGCAGCCACCTTGGGGTGAAGGAGACCCAGTACTTC
D gene: .; V gene: TRBV7-7; J gene: TRBJ2-1; clone size: few; CDR3 protein: CASSPIIGPGEQFF; CDR3 DNA: TGTGCCAGCAGCCCCATTATTGGCCCCGGTGAGCAGTTCTTC
D gene: .; V gene: TRBV6-1; J gene: TRBJ1-4; clone size: few; CDR3 protein: CASSEASGALGEKLFF; CDR3 DNA: TGTGCCAGCAGTGAAGCGTCGGGGGCCCTTGGCGAAAAACTGTTTTTT
D gene: .; V gene: TRBV5-1; J gene: TRBJ2-6; clone size: few; CDR3 protein: CASGIGDSGANVLTF; CDR3 DNA: TGCGCCAGCGGGATTGGGGATTCTGGGGCCAACGTCCTGACTTTC
D gene: TRBD1; V gene: TRBV30; J gene: TRBJ1-1; clone size: many; CDR3 protein: CAWSPDRGNTEAFF; CDR3 DNA: TGTGCCTGGAGCCCTGACAGGGGGAACACTGAAGCTTTCTTT
D gene: .; V gene: TRBV29-1; J gene: TRBJ1-1; clone size: .; CDR3 protein: CSVESGAWAFF; CDR3 DNA: TGCAGCGTTGAGTCAGGGGCTTGGGCTTTCTTT
D gene: TRBD2; V gene: TRBV10-3; J gene: TRBJ2-5; clone size: .; CDR3 protein: CAISESGRESQETQYF; CDR3 DNA: TGTGCCATCAGTGAGTCGGGGAGGGAGAGTCAAGAGACCCAGTACTTC
D gene: .; V gene: TRBV27; J gene: TRBJ1-5; clone size: .; CDR3 protein: CASSPRYSNQPQHF; CDR3 DNA: TGTGCCAGCAGTCCCAGATATAGCAATCAGCCCCAGCATTTT
D gene: .; V gene: TRBV2; J gene: TRBJ2-3; clone size: .; CDR3 protein: CASTGQLTDTQYF; CDR3 DNA: TGTGCCAGCACCGGACAACTCACAGATACGCAGTATTTT
D gene: .; V gene: TRBV29-1; J gene: TRBJ1-1; clone size: few; CDR3 protein: CSVEGLGGANTEAFF; CDR3 DNA: TGCAGCGTTGAAGGTCTGGGAGGGGCGAACACTGAAGCTTTCTTT
D gene: .; V gene: TRBV15; J gene: TRBJ1-6; clone size: .; CDR3 protein: CATSRDGGRNSPLHF; CDR3 DNA: TGTGCCACCAGCAGAGACGGGGGCCGTAATTCACCCCTCCACTTT
D gene: .; V gene: TRBV9; J gene: TRBJ1-1; clone size: few; CDR3 protein: CASSMRGNTEAFF; CDR3 DNA: TGTGCCAGCAGCATGAGGGGGAACACTGAAGCTTTCTTT
D gene: .; V gene: TRBV11-3; J gene: TRBJ2-4; clone size: few; CDR3 protein: CASGRSGAQNIQYF; CDR3 DNA: TGTGCCAGCGGCCGTAGTGGGGCGCAAAACATTCAGTACTTC
D gene: .; V gene: TRBV29-1; J gene: TRBJ1-2; clone size: few; CDR3 protein: CSVAGTVYGYTF; CDR3 DNA: TGCAGCGTGGCCGGGACGGTCTATGGCTACACCTTC
D gene: .; V gene: TRBV18; J gene: TRBJ1-5; clone size: .; CDR3 protein: CASSLVRNQPQHF; CDR3 DNA: TGTGCCAGCTCACTCGTCCGTAATCAGCCCCAGCATTTT
D gene: TRBD1; V gene: TRBV11-2; J gene: TRBJ1-4; clone size: .; CDR3 protein: CASSFRQGDEKLFF; CDR3 DNA: TGTGCCAGCAGCTTCAGACAGGGCGATGAAAAACTGTTTTTT
D gene: TRBD2; V gene: TRBV5-8; J gene: TRBJ2-1; clone size: few; CDR3 protein: CASSVAGSSYNEQFF; CDR3 DNA: TGTGCCAGCAGCGTAGCGGGAAGCTCCTACAATGAGCAGTTCTTC
D gene: .; V gene: TRBV20-1; J gene: TRBJ2-3; clone size: .; CDR3 protein: CSARWADTQYF; CDR3 DNA: TGCAGTGCTAGGTGGGCGGATACGCAGTATTTT
D gene: .; V gene: TRBV6-5; J gene: TRBJ1-1; clone size: .; CDR3 protein: CATLPGFEAFF; CDR3 DNA: TGTGCCACCCTCCCCGGCTTTGAAGCTTTCTTT
D gene: .; V gene: TRBV7-9; J gene: TRBJ2-1; clone size: .; CDR3 protein: CASSLVKGVLDNEQFF; CDR3 DNA: TGTGCCAGCAGCTTAGTCAAGGGGGTTTTGGACAATGAGCAGTTCTTC
D gene: TRBD2; V gene: TRBV5-1; J gene: TRBJ2-2; clone size: .; CDR3 protein: CASSFLTSGSGELFF; CDR3 DNA: TGCGCCAGCAGCTTTTTGACTAGCGGTTCCGGGGAGCTGTTTTTT
D gene: TRBD1; V gene: TRBV4-1; J gene: TRBJ2-7; clone size: few; CDR3 protein: CASSQDRGLEQYF; CDR3 DNA: TGCGCCAGCAGCCAAGATAGGGGGCTCGAGCAGTACTTC
D gene: .; V gene: TRBV7-9; J gene: TRBJ2-2; clone size: few; CDR3 protein: CASSRTAAVGELFF; CDR3 DNA: TGTGCCAGCAGCCGAACAGCGGCGGTCGGGGAGCTGTTTTTT
D gene: TRBD1; V gene: TRBV7-3; J gene: TRBJ1-2; clone size: .; CDR3 protein: CASSLTHGTGYGYTF; CDR3 DNA: TGTGCCAGCAGTTTGACGCACGGGACAGGTTATGGCTACACCTTC
D gene: TRBD2; V gene: TRBV5-6; J gene: TRBJ2-2; clone size: .; CDR3 protein: CASSGPGLAYTGELFF; CDR3 DNA: TGTGCCAGCAGCGGACCGGGACTAGCGTACACCGGGGAGCTGTTTTTT
D gene: TRBD2; V gene: TRBV4-1; J gene: TRBJ2-1; clone size: .; CDR3 protein: CASSQGIAGVYNEQFF; CDR3 DNA: TGCGCCAGCAGCCAGGGGATAGCGGGGGTGTACAATGAGCAGTTCTTC
D gene: .; V gene: TRBV7-2; J gene: TRBJ1-2; clone size: few; CDR3 protein: CASSSAVGSLMGYTF; CDR3 DNA: TGTGCCAGCAGTTCAGCCGTAGGTAGTCTTATGGGCTACACCTTC
D gene: .; V gene: TRBV5-8; J gene: TRBJ1-1; clone size: few; CDR3 protein: CASSLDGARKNTEAFF; CDR3 DNA: TGTGCCAGCAGCTTGGATGGGGCAAGGAAGAACACTGAAGCTTTCTTT
D gene: .; V gene: TRBV14; J gene: TRBJ2-5; clone size: .; CDR3 protein: CASSPWGRGGQETQYF; CDR3 DNA: TGTGCCAGCAGCCCCTGGGGCAGGGGGGGCCAAGAGACCCAGTACTTC
D gene: .; V gene: TRBV19; J gene: TRBJ2-3; clone size: .; CDR3 protein: CASSRDFRDTQYF; CDR3 DNA: TGTGCCAGTAGTAGGGACTTTCGGGATACGCAGTATTTT
D gene: TRBD1; V gene: TRBV5-1; J gene: TRBJ2-5; clone size: few; CDR3 protein: CASSAGTAQETQYF; CDR3 DNA: TGCGCCAGCAGCGCTGGGACAGCCCAAGAGACCCAGTACTTC
D gene: .; V gene: TRBV30; J gene: TRBJ1-1; clone size: few; CDR3 protein: CAWSVWDNTEAFF; CDR3 DNA: TGTGCCTGGAGTGTATGGGACAACACTGAAGCTTTCTTT
D gene: .; V gene: TRBV14; J gene: TRBJ1-1; clone size: .; CDR3 protein: CASSQAVDWATEAFF; CDR3 DNA: TGTGCCAGCAGCCAGGCTGTGGATTGGGCCACTGAAGCTTTCTTT
D gene: .; V gene: TRBV28; J gene: TRBJ2-2; clone size: .; CDR3 protein: CASLEGGDTGELFF; CDR3 DNA: TGTGCCAGCCTAGAAGGGGGTGACACCGGGGAGCTGTTTTTT
D gene: TRBD1; V gene: TRBV6-6; J gene: TRBJ1-4; clone size: .; CDR3 protein: CASSYSQGAREKLFF; CDR3 DNA: TGTGCCAGCAGTTACTCTCAGGGGGCAAGGGAAAAACTGTTTTTT
D gene: .; V gene: TRBV25-1; J gene: TRBJ2-3; clone size: few; CDR3 protein: CASSGSADTQYF; CDR3 DNA: TGTGCCAGCAGTGGCTCAGCAGATACGCAGTATTTT
D gene: .; V gene: TRBV30; J gene: TRBJ1-5; clone size: .; CDR3 protein: CAWSVDGNQHF; CDR3 DNA: TGTGCCTGGAGTGTTGACGGGAACCAGCATTTT
D gene: .; V gene: TRBV10-1; J gene: TRBJ1-1; clone size: .; CDR3 protein: CASSDQRNTEAFF; CDR3 DNA: TGCGCCAGCAGTGATCAGCGGAACACTGAAGCTTTCTTT
D gene: TRBD1; V gene: TRBV2; J gene: TRBJ2-7; clone size: .; CDR3 protein: CASRGAGGFYEQYF; CDR3 DNA: TGTGCCAGCAGGGGAGCAGGGGGATTCTACGAGCAGTACTTC
D gene: TRBD1; V gene: TRBV14; J gene: TRBJ1-1; clone size: many; CDR3 protein: CASRHQQGIKAEAFF; CDR3 DNA: TGTGCCAGCAGGCATCAACAGGGGATAAAGGCTGAAGCTTTCTTT